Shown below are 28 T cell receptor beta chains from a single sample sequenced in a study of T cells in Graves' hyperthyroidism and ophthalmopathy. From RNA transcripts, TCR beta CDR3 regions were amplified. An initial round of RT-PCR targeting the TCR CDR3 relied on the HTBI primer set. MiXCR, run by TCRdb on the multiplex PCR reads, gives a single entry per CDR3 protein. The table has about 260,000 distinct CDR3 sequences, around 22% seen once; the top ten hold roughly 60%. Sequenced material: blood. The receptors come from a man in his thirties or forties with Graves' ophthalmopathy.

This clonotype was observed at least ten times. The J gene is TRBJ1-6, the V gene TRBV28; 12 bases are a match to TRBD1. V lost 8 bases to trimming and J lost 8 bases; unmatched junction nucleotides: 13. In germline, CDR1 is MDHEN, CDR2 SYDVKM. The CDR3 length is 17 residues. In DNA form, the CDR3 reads TGTGCCAGCTCCGGCTACCGGGACAGGGGGCGTTATTCACCCCTCCACTTT. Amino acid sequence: CASSGYRDRGRYSPLHF.

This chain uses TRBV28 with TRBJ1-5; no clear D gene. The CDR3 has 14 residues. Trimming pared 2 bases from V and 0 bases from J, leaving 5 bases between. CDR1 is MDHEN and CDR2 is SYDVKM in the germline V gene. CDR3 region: CASSLHNSNQPQHF. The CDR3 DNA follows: TGTGCCAGCAGTTTACACAATAGCAATCAGCCCCAGCATTTT.

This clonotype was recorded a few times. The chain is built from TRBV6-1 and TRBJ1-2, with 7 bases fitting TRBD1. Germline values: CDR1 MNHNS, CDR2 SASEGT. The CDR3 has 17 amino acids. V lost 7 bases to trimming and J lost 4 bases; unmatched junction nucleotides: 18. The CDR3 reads CASIPLLTGRRSYGYTF. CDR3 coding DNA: TGTGCCAGCATCCCACTCTTGACAGGGCGGAGGAGCTATGGCTACACCTTC.

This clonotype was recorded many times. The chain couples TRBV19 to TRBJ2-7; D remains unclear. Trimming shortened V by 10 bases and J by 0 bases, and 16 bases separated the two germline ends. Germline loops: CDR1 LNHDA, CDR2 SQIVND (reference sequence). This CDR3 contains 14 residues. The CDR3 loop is CATRPGPGSYEQYF. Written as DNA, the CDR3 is TGTGCCACCAGGCCCGGACCGGGCTCCTACGAGCAGTACTTC.

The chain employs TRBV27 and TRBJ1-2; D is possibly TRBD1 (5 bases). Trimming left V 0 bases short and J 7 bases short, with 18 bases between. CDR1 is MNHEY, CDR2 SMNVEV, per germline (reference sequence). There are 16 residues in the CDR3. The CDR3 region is CASSLSLPGLVGGYTF. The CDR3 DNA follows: TGTGCCAGCAGTTTATCGTTACCAGGGCTTGTTGGTGGCTACACCTTC.

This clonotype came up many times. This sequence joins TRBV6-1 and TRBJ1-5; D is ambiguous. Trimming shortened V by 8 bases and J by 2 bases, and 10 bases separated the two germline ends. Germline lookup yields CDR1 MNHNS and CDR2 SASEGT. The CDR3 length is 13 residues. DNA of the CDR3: TGTGCCAGCCGATCAGGTGGCAATCAGCCCCAGCATTTT. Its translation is CASRSGGNQPQHF.

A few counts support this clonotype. CDR3 coding DNA: TGTGCCAGCAGCCGAAGCGGAGCAGATACGCAGTATTTT. Translating gives CASSRSGADTQYF. This chain uses TRBV7-9 with TRBJ2-3, with D possibly matching TRBD2 (5 bases). The CDR3 spans 13 residues. The germline V and J ends were trimmed by 5 bases and 4 bases, with 10 bases remaining between them. Germline V gene data show CDR1 as SEHNR and CDR2 as FQNEAQ (reference sequence).

The DNA for the CDR3 is TGTGCCATCGCGGGGACAGGGGGCACCGGGGAGCTGTTTTTT. Protein sequence: CAIAGTGGTGELFF. This chain joins TRBV2 and TRBJ2-2, with TRBD1 identical over 11 bases. CDR1 is SNHLY, CDR2 FYNNEI, per germline. J lost 4 bases, V lost 10 bases, and 5 bases had no gene match. The CDR3 runs 14 residues.

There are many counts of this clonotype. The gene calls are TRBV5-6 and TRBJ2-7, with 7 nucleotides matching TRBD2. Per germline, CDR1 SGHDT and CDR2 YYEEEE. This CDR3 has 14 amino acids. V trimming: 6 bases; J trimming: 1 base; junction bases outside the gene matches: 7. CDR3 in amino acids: CASTLSGWSYEQYF. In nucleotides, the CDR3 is TGTGCCAGCACTCTTAGCGGGTGGTCCTACGAGCAGTACTTC.

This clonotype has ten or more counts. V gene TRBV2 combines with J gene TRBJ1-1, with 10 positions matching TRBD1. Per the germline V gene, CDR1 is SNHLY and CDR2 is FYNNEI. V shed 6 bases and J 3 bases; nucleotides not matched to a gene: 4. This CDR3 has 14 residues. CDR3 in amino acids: CASRQGQGDTEAFF. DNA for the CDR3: TGTGCCAGCAGGCAAGGACAGGGGGACACTGAAGCTTTCTTT.

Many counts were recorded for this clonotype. CDR3 bases: TGCAGTGCTAGAGATGGAACACCTAACAATGAGCAGTTCTTC. Translated, it gives CSARDGTPNNEQFF. The chain recombines TRBV20-1 with TRBJ2-1, with D unclear. The CDR3 sequence is 14 residues long. Trimming removed 0 bases from V and 5 bases from J, with 11 bases in between. Germline V CDR1 and CDR2: DFQATT, SNEGSKA (reference sequence).

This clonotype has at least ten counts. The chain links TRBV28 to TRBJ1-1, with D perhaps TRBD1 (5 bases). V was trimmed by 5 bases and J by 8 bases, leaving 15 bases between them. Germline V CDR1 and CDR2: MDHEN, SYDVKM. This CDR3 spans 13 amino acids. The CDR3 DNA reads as TGTGCCAGCAGTCTCCCCGTACAGGAGGAAGCTTTCTTT. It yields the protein CASSLPVQEEAFF.

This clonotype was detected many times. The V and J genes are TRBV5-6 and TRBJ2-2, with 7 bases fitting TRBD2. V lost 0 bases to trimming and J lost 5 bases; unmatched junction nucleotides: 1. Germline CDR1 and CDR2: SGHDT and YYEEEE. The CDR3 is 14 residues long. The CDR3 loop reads CASSLGLATGELFF. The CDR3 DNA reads TGTGCCAGCAGCTTGGGACTAGCAACCGGGGAGCTGTTTTTT.

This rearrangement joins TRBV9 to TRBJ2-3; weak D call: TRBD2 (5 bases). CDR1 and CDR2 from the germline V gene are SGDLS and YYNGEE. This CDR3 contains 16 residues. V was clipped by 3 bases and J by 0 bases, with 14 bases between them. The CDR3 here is CASSATTGISTDTQYF. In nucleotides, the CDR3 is TGTGCCAGCAGCGCTACCACGGGGATTAGCACAGATACGCAGTATTTT.

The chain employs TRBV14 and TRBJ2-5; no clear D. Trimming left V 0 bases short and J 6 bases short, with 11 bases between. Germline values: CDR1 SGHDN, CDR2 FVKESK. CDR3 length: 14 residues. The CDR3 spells CASSQDRRIKTQYF. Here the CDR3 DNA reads TGTGCCAGCAGCCAAGATCGTCGCATAAAGACCCAGTACTTC.

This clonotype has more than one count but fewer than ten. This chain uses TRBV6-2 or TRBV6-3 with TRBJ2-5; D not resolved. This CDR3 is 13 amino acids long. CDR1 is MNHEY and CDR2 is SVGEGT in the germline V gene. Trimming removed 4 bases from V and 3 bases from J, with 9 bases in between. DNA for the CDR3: TGTGCCAGCAGTTCCCAACCGAAAGAGACCCAGTACTTC. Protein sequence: CASSSQPKETQYF.

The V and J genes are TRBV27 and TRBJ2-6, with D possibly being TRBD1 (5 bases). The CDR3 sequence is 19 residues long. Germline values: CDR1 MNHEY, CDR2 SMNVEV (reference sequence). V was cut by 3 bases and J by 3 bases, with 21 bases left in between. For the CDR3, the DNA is TGTGCCAGCAGTTTTCGGCCGCCCACCAGGGTATTTGGGGCCAACGTCCTGACTTTC. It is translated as CASSFRPPTRVFGANVLTF.

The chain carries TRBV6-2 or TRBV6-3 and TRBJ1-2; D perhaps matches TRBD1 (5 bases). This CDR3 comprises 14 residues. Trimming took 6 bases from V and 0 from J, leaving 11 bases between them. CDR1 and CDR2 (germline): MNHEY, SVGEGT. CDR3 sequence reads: CASSRDGSNYGYTF. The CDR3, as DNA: TGTGCCAGCAGCCGGGACGGGTCTAACTATGGCTACACCTTC.

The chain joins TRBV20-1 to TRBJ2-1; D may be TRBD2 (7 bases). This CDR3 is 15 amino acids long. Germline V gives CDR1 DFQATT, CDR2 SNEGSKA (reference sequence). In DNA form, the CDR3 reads TGCAGCGGGGGGCTAATTGTGAGCGTGACTAATGAGCAGTTCTTC. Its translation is CSGGLIVSVTNEQFF.

The CDR3 DNA sequence: TGTGCCAGCAGTCGGGACAGGTTGGTTACTGAAGCTTTCTTT. Its translation is CASSRDRLVTEAFF. J is TRBJ1-1 and V is TRBV27; the match to TRBD1 covers 8 bases. Trimming cost V 5 bases and J 5 bases; bases outside gene matches: 7. CDR1 and CDR2 from the germline V gene are MNHEY and SMNVEV (reference sequence). The CDR3 consists of 14 residues.

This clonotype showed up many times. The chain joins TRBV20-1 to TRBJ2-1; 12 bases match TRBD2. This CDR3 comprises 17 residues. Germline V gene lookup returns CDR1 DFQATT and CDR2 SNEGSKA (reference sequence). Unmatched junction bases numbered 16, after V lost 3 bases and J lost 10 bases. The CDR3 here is CSASQIAVLAGGGEQFF. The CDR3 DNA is TGCAGTGCTAGTCAAATAGCTGTGCTAGCGGGAGGGGGAGAGCAGTTCTTC.

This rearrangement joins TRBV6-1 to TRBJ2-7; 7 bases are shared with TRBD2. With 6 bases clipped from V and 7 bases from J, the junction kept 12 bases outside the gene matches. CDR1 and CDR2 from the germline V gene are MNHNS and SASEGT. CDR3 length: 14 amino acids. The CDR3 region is CASRQLAPTREQYF. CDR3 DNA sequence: TGTGCCAGCAGGCAACTAGCGCCGACGCGGGAGCAGTACTTC.

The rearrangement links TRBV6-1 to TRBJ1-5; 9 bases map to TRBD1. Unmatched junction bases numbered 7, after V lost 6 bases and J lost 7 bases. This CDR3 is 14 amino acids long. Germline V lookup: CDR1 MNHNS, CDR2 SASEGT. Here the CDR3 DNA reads TGTGCCAGCAGCCCGACAGGGGGTGCGCAGCCCCAGCATTTT. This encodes CASSPTGGAQPQHF.

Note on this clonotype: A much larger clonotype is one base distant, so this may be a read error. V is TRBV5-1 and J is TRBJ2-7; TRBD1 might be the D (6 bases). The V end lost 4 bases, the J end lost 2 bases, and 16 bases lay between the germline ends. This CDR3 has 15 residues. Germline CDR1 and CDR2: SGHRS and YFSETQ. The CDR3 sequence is CASSLVRGQAYEQYF. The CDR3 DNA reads TGCGCCAGCAGCCTTGTTAGGGGACAAGCCTACGAGCAGTACTTC.

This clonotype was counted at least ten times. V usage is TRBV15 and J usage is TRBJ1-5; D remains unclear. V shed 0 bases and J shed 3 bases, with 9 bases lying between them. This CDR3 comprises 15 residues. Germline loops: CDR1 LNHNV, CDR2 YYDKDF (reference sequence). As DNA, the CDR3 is TGTGCCACCAGCAGAGATAACAGCCACAATCAGCCCCAGCATTTT. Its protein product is CATSRDNSHNQPQHF.

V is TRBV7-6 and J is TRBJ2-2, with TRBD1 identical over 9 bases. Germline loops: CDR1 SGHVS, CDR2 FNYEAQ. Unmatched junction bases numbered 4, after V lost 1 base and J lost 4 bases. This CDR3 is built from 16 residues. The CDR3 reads CASSLGGQGFTGELFF. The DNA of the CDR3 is TGTGCCAGCAGCTTAGGGGGACAGGGCTTCACCGGGGAGCTGTTTTTT.

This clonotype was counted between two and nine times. CDR3 in amino acids: CASSLTGGEANVLTF. The CDR3 region has the DNA TGCGCCAGCAGCTTGACAGGGGGTGAGGCCAACGTCCTGACTTTC. The V gene is TRBV5-1, the J gene TRBJ2-6; 8 nucleotides line up with TRBD1. J lost 6 bases, V lost 1 base, and 3 bases had no gene match. The CDR3 runs to 15 residues. Germline loops: CDR1 SGHRS, CDR2 YFSETQ.

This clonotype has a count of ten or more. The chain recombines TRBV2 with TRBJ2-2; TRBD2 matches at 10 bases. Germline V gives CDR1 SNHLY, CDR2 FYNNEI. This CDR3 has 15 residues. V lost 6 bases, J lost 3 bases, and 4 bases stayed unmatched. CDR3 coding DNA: TGTGCCAGCAGGGGAGCGGGAGGGGACACCGGGGAGCTGTTTTTT. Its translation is CASRGAGGDTGELFF.